This T cell receptor beta chain originates from a study of blood T cells in healthy people across ages. V dropped 3 bases and J dropped 11 bases, with 28 bases sitting between them. The CDR3 is 17 residues long. CDR1 is MGHDK and CDR2 is SYGVNS in the germline V gene. Together with a sample-barcoded 5' primer, a J-beta primer mix was included in a second PCR lasting roughly 6 to 12 cycles. TCRdb passed the 5' RACE reads through MiXCR, listing each CDR3 protein once. The sample yields 600,000 to 850,000 distinct CDR3 sequences, roughly two fifths seen once. The source material was blood. This chain uses TRBV25-1 with TRBJ2-5; D perhaps matches TRBD2 (6 bases). The receptor was isolated from a woman in her sixties in good health. The CDR3 reads CASSDGVGGRSYNEQYF. CDR3 in DNA: TGTGCCAGCAGTGACGGAGTCGGGGGTAGGTCCTACAATGAGCAGTACTTC.